This TCR beta chain was found in a study of blood T cell repertoires in COVID-19. V was pared by 3 bases and J by 7 bases, with 16 bases between. Germline V gene data show CDR1 as DFQATT and CDR2 as SNEGSKA (reference sequence). CDR3 length: 13 amino acids. The table came from immunoSEQ multiplex PCR; TCRdb's copy has only in-frame clones and leaves some out. The sample lists about 130,000 clones, around nine tenths occurring once. The sequenced sample consisted of PBMCs or T cells enriched from blood (not recorded which). This chain uses TRBV20-1 with TRBJ2-7, with D possibly being TRBD1 (6 bases). This TCR derives from a woman between 45 and 60 years old who had recovered from COVID-19. The CDR3 region is CSASFQGMREQYF. CDR3 nucleotides: TGCAGTGCTAGTTTCCAGGGGATGAGGGAGCAGTACTTC.